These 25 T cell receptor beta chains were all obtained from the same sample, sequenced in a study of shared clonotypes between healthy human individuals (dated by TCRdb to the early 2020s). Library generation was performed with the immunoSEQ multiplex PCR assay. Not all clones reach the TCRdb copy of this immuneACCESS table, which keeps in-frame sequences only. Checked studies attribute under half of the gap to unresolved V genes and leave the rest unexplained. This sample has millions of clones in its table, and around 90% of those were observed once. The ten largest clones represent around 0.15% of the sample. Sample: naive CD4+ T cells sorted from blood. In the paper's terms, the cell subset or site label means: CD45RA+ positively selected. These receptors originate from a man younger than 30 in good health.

CDR3 sequence: CASRPRDRSNYGYTF. In DNA form, the CDR3 reads TGTGCCAGCAGACCTCGGGACCGATCTAACTATGGCTACACCTTC. The chain carries TRBV6-5 and TRBJ1-2, with D tentatively TRBD1 (5 bases). The CDR3 contains 15 residues. The germline V gene has CDR1 MNHEY and CDR2 SVGAGI. Deletions cut 6 bases from V and 0 bases from J, with 14 bases between.

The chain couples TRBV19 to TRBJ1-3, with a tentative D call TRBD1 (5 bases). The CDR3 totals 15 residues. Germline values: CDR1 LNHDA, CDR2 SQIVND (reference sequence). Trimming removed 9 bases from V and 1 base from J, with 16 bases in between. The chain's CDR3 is CASGGNRGSGNTIYF. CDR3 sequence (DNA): TGTGCCAGCGGGGGAAACCGAGGGTCTGGAAACACCATATATTTT.

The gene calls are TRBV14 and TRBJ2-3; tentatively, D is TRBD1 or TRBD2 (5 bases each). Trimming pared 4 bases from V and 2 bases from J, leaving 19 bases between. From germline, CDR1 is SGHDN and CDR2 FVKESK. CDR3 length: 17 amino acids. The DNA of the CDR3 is TGTGCCAGCAGCCGAAACACGGGACCGGGAAACACAGATACGCAGTATTTT. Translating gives CASSRNTGPGNTDTQYF.

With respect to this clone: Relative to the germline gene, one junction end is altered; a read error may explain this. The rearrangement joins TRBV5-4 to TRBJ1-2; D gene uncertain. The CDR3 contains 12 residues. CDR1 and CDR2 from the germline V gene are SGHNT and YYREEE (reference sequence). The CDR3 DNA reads TGTGCCAGCAGCTTGGATTTGTACAGCACCGATTTC. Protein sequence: CASSLDLYSTDF. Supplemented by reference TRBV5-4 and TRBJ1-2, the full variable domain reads ETGVTQSPTHLIKTRGQQVTLRCSSQSGHNTVSWYQQALGQGPQFIFQYYREEENGRGNFPPRFSGLQFPNYSSELNVNALELDDSALYLCASSLDLYSTDFGSGTRLTVV.

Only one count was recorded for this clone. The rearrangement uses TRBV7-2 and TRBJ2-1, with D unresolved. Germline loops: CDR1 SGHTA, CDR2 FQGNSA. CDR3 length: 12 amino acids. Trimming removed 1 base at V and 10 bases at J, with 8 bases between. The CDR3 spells CASSLEVREQFF. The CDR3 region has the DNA TGTGCCAGCAGCTTAGAGGTCCGGGAGCAGTTCTTC.

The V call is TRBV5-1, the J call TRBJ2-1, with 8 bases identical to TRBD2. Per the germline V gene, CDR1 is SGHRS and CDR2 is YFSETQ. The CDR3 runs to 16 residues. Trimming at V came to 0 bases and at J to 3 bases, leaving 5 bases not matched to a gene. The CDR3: CASSLEAGGIYNEQFF. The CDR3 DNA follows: TGCGCCAGCAGCTTGGAGGCGGGGGGTATCTACAATGAGCAGTTCTTC. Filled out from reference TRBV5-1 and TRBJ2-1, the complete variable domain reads KAGVTQTPRYLIKTRGQQVTLSCSPISGHRSVSWYQQTPGQGLQFLFEYFSETQRNKGNFPGRFSGRQFSNSRSEMNVSTLELGDSALYLCASSLEAGGIYNEQFFGPGTRLTVL.

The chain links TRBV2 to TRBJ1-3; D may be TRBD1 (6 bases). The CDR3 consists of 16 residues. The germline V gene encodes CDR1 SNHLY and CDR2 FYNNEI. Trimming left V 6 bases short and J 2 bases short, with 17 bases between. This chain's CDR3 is CASRPPSGAPGNTIYF. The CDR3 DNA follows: TGTGCCAGCAGACCCCCGTCGGGGGCGCCTGGAAACACCATATATTTT.

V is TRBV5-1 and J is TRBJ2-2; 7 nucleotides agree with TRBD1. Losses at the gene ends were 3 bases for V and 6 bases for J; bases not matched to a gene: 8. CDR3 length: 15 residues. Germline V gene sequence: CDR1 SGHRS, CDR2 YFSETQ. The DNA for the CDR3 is TGCGCCAGCAGCTCGGAATCCAGGGGGTCCGGGGAGCTGTTTTTT. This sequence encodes CASSSESRGSGELFF. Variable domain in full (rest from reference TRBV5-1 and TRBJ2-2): KAGVTQTPRYLIKTRGQQVTLSCSPISGHRSVSWYQQTPGQGLQFLFEYFSETQRNKGNFPGRFSGRQFSNSRSEMNVSTLELGDSALYLCASSSESRGSGELFFGEGSRLTVL.

The CDR3 here is CASSLAPLRQGAYEQYF. CDR3 coding DNA: TGCGCCAGCAGCTTGGCCCCTCTCAGACAGGGGGCCTACGAGCAGTACTTC. The J gene is TRBJ2-7, the V gene TRBV5-1; TRBD1 agrees at 9 bases. CDR1 is SGHRS and CDR2 is YFSETQ in the germline V gene. There are 17 residues in the CDR3. Germline trimming cut 0 bases from V and 2 bases from J; bases unmatched to any gene: 9.

The CDR3 region has the DNA TGTGCCAGCAGCCTCCTCCCCCCGGGGACAGGGGAGGTTGTAGGTGGGGCCAACGTCCTGACTTTC. Protein sequence: CASSLLPPGTGEVVGGANVLTF. This chain links TRBV27 with TRBJ2-6, with 10 nucleotides matching TRBD1. From germline, CDR1 is MNHEY and CDR2 SMNVEV (reference sequence). This CDR3 is 22 amino acids long. V lost 6 bases and J lost 3; bases outside the gene matches: 23.

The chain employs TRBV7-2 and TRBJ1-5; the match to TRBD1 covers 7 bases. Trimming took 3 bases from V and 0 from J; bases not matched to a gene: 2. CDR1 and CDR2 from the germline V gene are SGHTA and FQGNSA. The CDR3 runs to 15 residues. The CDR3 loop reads CASSFRGGSNQPQHF. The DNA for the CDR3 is TGTGCCAGCAGCTTCAGGGGGGGTAGCAATCAGCCCCAGCATTTT.

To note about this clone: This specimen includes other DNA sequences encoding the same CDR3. The CDR3 here is CASSRTRQETQYF. CDR3 nucleotide sequence: TGTGCCAGCAGCCGAACGCGGCAAGAGACCCAGTACTTC. The chain recombines TRBV7-6 with TRBJ2-5; D is uncertain. Trimming cost V 5 bases and J 2 bases, with 9 bases left between them. This CDR3 is built from 13 residues. Germline V gives CDR1 SGHVS, CDR2 FNYEAQ.

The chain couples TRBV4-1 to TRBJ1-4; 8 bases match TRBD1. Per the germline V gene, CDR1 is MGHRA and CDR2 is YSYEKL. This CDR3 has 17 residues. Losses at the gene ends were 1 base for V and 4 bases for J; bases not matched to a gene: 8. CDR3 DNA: TGCGCCAGCAGCCAAGGTGGGACCGGGACAGGTAATGAAAAACTGTTTTTT. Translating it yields CASSQGGTGTGNEKLFF.

The CDR3, as DNA: TGTGCCAGCAGCCCCTTGTCACTGAACACTGAAGCTTTCTTT. Translation: CASSPLSLNTEAFF. The chain has TRBV14 and TRBJ1-1; D not resolved. The CDR3 loop spans 14 amino acids. Germline V lookup: CDR1 SGHDN, CDR2 FVKESK. V was trimmed by 4 bases and J by 0 bases, leaving 9 bases between them.

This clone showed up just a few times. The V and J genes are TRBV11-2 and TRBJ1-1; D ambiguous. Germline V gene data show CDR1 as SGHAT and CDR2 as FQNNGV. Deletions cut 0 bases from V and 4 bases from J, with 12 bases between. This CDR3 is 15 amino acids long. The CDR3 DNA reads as TGTGCCAGCAGCTTAGAAGTAGGGCCGGGCACTGAAGCTTTCTTT. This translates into CASSLEVGPGTEAFF. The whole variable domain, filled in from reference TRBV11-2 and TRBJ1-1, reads EAGVAQSPRYKIIEKRQSVAFWCNPISGHATLYWYQQILGQGPKLLIQFQNNGVVDDSQLPKDRFSAERLKGVDSTLKIQPAKLEDSAVYLCASSLEVGPGTEAFFGQGTRLTVV.

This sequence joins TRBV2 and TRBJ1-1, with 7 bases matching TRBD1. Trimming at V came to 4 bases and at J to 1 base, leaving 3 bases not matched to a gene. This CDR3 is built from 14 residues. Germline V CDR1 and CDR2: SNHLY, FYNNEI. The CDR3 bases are TGTGCCAGCAGTGTGAACAGGGGGAACACTGAAGCTTTCTTT. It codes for CASSVNRGNTEAFF.

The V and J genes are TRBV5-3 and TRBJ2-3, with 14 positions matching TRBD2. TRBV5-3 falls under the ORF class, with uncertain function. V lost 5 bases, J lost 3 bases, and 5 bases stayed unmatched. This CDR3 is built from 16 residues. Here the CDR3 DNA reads TGTGCCAGAAGTTACGGGACTAGCGGGAGTACAGATACGCAGTATTTT. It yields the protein CARSYGTSGSTDTQYF.

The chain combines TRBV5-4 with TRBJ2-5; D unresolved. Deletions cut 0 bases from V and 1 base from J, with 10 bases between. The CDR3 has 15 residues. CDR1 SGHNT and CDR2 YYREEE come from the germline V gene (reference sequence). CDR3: CASSLGTAAQETQYF. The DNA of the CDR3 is TGTGCCAGCAGCTTGGGGACGGCTGCCCAAGAGACCCAGTACTTC.

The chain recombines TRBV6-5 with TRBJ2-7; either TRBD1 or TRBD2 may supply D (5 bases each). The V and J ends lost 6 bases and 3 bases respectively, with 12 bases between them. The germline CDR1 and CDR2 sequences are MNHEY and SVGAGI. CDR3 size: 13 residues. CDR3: CASSPGTNYEQYF. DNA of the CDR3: TGTGCCAGCAGCCCCGGGACGAACTACGAGCAGTACTTC.

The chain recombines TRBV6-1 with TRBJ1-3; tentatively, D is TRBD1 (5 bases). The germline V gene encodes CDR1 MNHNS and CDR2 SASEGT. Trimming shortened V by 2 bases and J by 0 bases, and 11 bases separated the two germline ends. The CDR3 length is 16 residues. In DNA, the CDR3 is TGTGCCAGCAGTGAAACTCAGGGTTTCTCTGGAAACACCATATATTTT. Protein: CASSETQGFSGNTIYF.

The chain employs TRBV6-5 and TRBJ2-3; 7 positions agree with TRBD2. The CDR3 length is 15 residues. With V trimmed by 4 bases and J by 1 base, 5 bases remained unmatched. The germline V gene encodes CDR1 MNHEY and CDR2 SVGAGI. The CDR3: CASSSSGVRTDTQYF. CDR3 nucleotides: TGTGCCAGCAGTTCAAGCGGGGTCCGCACAGATACGCAGTATTTT.

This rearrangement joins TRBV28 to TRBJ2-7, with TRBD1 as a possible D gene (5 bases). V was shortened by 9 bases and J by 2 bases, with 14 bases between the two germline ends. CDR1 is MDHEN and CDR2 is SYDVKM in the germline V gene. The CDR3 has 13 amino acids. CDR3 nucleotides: TGTGCCAGTGCAAGGGGCCTTACCTACGAGCAGTACTTC. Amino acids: CASARGLTYEQYF. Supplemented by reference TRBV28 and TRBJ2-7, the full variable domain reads DVKVTQSSRYLVKRTGEKVFLECVQDMDHENMFWYRQDPGLGLRLIYFSYDVKMKEKGDIPEGYSVSREKKERFSLILESASTNQTSMYLCASARGLTYEQYFGPGTRLTVT.

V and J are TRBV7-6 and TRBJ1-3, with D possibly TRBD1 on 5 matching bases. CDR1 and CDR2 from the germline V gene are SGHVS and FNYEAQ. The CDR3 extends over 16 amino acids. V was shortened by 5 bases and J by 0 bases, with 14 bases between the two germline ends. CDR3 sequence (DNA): TGTGCCAGCAGCCCCCCCAGGGTTGGCTCTGGAAACACCATATATTTT. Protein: CASSPPRVGSGNTIYF.

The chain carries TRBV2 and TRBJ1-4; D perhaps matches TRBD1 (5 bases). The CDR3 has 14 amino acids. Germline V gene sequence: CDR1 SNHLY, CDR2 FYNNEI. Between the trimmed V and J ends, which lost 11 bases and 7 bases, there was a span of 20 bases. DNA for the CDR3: TGTGCCCTTCATAAGGAGCAGGGCAGTGAAAAACTGTTTTTT. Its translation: CALHKEQGSEKLFF.

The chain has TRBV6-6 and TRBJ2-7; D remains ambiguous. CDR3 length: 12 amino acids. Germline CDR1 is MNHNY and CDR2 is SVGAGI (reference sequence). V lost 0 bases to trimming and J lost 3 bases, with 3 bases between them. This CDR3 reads CASSYSDYEQYF. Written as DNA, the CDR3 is TGTGCCAGCAGTTACTCGGACTACGAGCAGTACTTC.